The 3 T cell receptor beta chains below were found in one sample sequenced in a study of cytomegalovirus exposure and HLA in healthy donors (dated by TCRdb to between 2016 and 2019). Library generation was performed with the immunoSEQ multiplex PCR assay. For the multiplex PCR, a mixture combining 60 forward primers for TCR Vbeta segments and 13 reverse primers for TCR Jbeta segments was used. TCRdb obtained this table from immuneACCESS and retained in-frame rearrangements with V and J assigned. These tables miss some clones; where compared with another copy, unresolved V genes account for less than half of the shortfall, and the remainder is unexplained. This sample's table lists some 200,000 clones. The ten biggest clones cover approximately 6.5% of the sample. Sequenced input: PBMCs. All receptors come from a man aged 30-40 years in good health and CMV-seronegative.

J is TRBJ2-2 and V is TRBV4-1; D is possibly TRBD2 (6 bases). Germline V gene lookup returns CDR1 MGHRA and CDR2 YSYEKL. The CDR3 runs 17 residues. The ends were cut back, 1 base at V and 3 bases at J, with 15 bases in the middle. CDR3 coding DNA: TGCGCCAGCAGCCAAGGGCCCCCGGGACTCTACACCGGGGAGCTGTTTTTT. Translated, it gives CASSQGPPGLYTGELFF.

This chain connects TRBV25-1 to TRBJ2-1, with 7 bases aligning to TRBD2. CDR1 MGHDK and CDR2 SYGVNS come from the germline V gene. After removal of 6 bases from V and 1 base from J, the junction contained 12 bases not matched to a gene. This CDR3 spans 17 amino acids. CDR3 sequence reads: CASRGGTEFYSYNEQFF. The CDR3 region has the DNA TGTGCCAGCAGGGGGGGGACGGAGTTTTATTCCTACAATGAGCAGTTCTTC.

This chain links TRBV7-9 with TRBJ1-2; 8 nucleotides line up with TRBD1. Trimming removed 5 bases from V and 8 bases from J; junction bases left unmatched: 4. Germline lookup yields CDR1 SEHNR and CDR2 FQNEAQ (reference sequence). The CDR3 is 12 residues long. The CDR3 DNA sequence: TGTGCCAGCAGCCTTGGACAGGGAGGCTACACCTTC. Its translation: CASSLGQGGYTF.